The 10 T cell receptor beta chains below were found in one sample sequenced in a study of cytomegalovirus exposure and HLA in healthy donors. PCR was performed using 60 Vbeta and 13 Jbeta primers. The assay was immunoSEQ multiplex PCR, and TCRdb's table has in-frame clones only and misses some. The sample gives approximately 170,000 clones, approximately 81% of which show up once; 1.5% is in the top ten. Sequences were obtained from PBMCs. These receptors originate from a male donor in good health and CMV-seronegative.

This clone occurred a few times. The chain recombines TRBV4-1 with TRBJ1-5; no clear D. V lost 4 bases and J lost 0, with 10 bases in between. Germline CDR1 and CDR2: MGHRA and YSYEKL. The CDR3 is made up of 15 amino acids. In DNA form, the CDR3 reads TGCGCCAGCAGCCCTCTCGTAAATAGCAATCAGCCCCAGCATTTT. The encoded protein is CASSPLVNSNQPQHF.

This clone was seen more than once but under ten times. The V and J genes are TRBV5-8 and TRBJ2-3; the match to TRBD2 covers 7 bases. The CDR3 loop spans 13 amino acids. CDR1 is SGHTS, CDR2 YDEGEE, per germline. With 6 bases clipped from V and 3 bases from J, the junction kept 4 bases outside the gene matches. The DNA for the CDR3 is TGTGCCAGCAACTGGGGGGGGACAGATACGCAGTATTTT. It yields the protein CASNWGGTDTQYF.

As DNA, the CDR3 is TGTGCCAGCAGCGTAGAGACTTCCCGAGACGAGCAGTACTTC. Protein: CASSVETSRDEQYF. The rearrangement joins TRBV9 to TRBJ2-7; D unresolved. CDR3 size: 14 residues. CDR1 SGDLS and CDR2 YYNGEE come from the germline V gene. V lost 0 bases, J lost 5 bases, and 12 bases lay in between.

The V gene is TRBV6-4, the J gene TRBJ1-2; a weak D match, TRBD1 (6 bases). In germline, CDR1 is MRHNA, CDR2 SNTAGT. The CDR3 extends over 15 amino acids. Trimming removed 0 bases at V and 6 bases at J, with 14 bases between. The CDR3 is CASSDSGGGADGYTF. In nucleotides, the CDR3 is TGTGCCAGCAGTGACTCAGGCGGGGGCGCAGATGGCTACACCTTC.

The chain employs TRBV28 and TRBJ2-2; 14 bases match TRBD2. Germline V CDR1 and CDR2: MDHEN, SYDVKM. The CDR3 consists of 19 residues. V was pared by 5 bases and J by 3 bases, with 11 bases of the junction left unmatched. Here the CDR3 reads CASSPPPGLAGDYTGELFF. Written as DNA, the CDR3 is TGTGCCAGCAGTCCACCCCCGGGACTAGCGGGAGACTACACCGGGGAGCTGTTTTTT.

This chain links TRBV5-1 with TRBJ2-3; 7 bases fit TRBD2. This CDR3 contains 16 residues. Losses at the gene ends were 10 bases for V and 0 bases for J; bases not matched to a gene: 14. CDR1 SGHRS and CDR2 YFSETQ come from the germline V gene. The chain's CDR3 is CACQRDYRGSTDTQYF. CDR3 in DNA: TGCGCCTGTCAGCGGGATTATCGGGGTAGCACAGATACGCAGTATTTT. Full variable domain (missing parts from reference TRBV5-1 and TRBJ2-3): KAGVTQTPRYLIKTRGQQVTLSCSPISGHRSVSWYQQTPGQGLQFLFEYFSETQRNKGNFPGRFSGRQFSNSRSEMNVSTLELGDSALYLCACQRDYRGSTDTQYFGPGTRLTVL.

The gene calls are TRBV5-6 and TRBJ1-1, with D unclear. The V gene lost 2 bases and the J gene lost 0 bases, with 8 bases spanning the gap. CDR1 is SGHDT, CDR2 YYEEEE, per germline. The CDR3 runs 14 residues. CDR3 sequence reads: CASSFSRVNTEAFF. The CDR3 DNA reads as TGTGCCAGCAGCTTCTCGAGGGTGAACACTGAAGCTTTCTTT. The full variable domain, completed using reference TRBV5-6 and TRBJ1-1, is DAGVTQSPTHLIKTRGQQVTLRCSPKSGHDTVSWYQQALGQGPQFIFQYYEEEERQRGNFPDRFSGHQFPNYSSELNVNALLLGDSALYLCASSFSRVNTEAFFGQGTRLTVV.

The chain recombines TRBV29-1 with TRBJ2-1, with a tentative D call TRBD1 (5 bases). Germline assignment: CDR1 SQVTM and CDR2 ANQGSEA. The CDR3 has 11 residues. V was pared by 6 bases and J by 8 bases, with 11 bases between. The chain's CDR3 is CSVIRVDEQFF. Here the CDR3 DNA reads TGCAGCGTAATCAGGGTGGATGAGCAGTTCTTC.

The chain recombines TRBV6-5 with TRBJ2-5; 8 positions agree with TRBD1. Germline V gives CDR1 MNHEY, CDR2 SVGAGI. The ends lost 6 bases at V and 3 bases at J; junction bases unmatched: 3. There are 13 residues in the CDR3. The CDR3 protein is CASRSTGEETQYF. The CDR3 DNA is TGTGCCAGCAGATCGACAGGGGAAGAGACCCAGTACTTC.

This clone has a single count. The chain uses TRBV11-2 and TRBJ2-7; 10 bases agree with TRBD1. V shed 5 bases and J 3 bases; nucleotides not matched to a gene: 10. Germline loops: CDR1 SGHAT, CDR2 FQNNGV. CDR3 length: 16 amino acids. The CDR3 DNA is TGTGCCAGCAGCCCCACCCCGGGACAGGGGCTCTACGAGCAGTACTTC. It yields the protein CASSPTPGQGLYEQYF.